The 9 T cell receptor beta chains below all came from one sample that was sequenced in a study of blood T cell repertoires in COVID-19. Clones were read by immunoSEQ multiplex PCR, and TCRdb kept only the in-frame ones, dropping some. The sample carries a few hundred thousand clones, 88% recorded once. Material for sequencing was PBMCs or T cells enriched from blood (not recorded which). The receptors come from a woman under 30 who had recovered from COVID-19.

The chain links TRBV9 to TRBJ1-2; D is possibly TRBD1 (5 bases). The CDR3 contains 16 residues. V was cut by 6 bases and J by 1 base, with 19 bases left in between. Germline loops: CDR1 SGDLS, CDR2 YYNGEE. CDR3 DNA: TGTGCCAGCACCGCCGGGGGGGTGGGTAGTAACTATGGCTACACCTTC. It is translated as CASTAGGVGSNYGYTF.

V usage is TRBV6-5 and J usage is TRBJ1-5; D not certain. This CDR3 region has 13 residues. V was pared by 10 bases and J by 3 bases, with 13 bases between. Germline V gene data show CDR1 as MNHEY and CDR2 as SVGAGI. CDR3 amino acids: CATQAGINQPQHF. DNA for the CDR3: TGTGCCACTCAAGCGGGAATCAATCAGCCCCAGCATTTT.

The sample holds a few counts of this clone. V is TRBV25-1 and J is TRBJ1-5; TRBD1 might be the D (6 bases). The CDR3 covers 15 residues. Germline V gene sequence: CDR1 MGHDK, CDR2 SYGVNS. The V end lost 1 base, the J end lost 8 bases, and 15 bases lay between the germline ends. CDR3 bases: TGTGCCAGCAGTGAATCCCTACAGGGCGATAAGCCCCAGCATTTT. It encodes CASSESLQGDKPQHF.

The chain combines TRBV7-9 with TRBJ1-5; weak D call: TRBD1 (6 bases). V was pared by 3 bases and J by 1 base, with 7 bases between. CDR1 and CDR2 from the germline V gene are SEHNR and FQNEAQ (reference sequence). The CDR3 is 14 residues long. This CDR3 is CASSFQGSNQPQHF. The CDR3 nucleotides are TGTGCCAGCAGCTTCCAGGGGAGCAATCAGCCCCAGCATTTT.

The genes are TRBV5-1 and TRBJ2-1; D is unclear. Germline V gene lookup returns CDR1 SGHRS and CDR2 YFSETQ. This CDR3 is built from 15 residues. Trimming cost V 0 bases and J 3 bases, with 10 bases left between them. The CDR3 sequence: CASSLGVSLYNEQFF. CDR3 nucleotide sequence: TGCGCCAGCAGCTTGGGAGTTTCCCTCTACAATGAGCAGTTCTTC.

The rearrangement joins TRBV3-1 (or the pseudogene TRBV3-2) to TRBJ2-3; D not resolved. Germline CDR1 and CDR2: LGHDT and YNNKEL (reference sequence). The CDR3 covers 15 residues. Trimming removed 7 bases from V and 0 bases from J, with 14 bases in between. CDR3 protein: CASNSHSPSTDTQYF. The CDR3 nucleotides read TGTGCCAGCAACTCGCACTCCCCAAGCACAGATACGCAGTATTTT.

This clone was recorded only once. V usage is TRBV19 and J usage is TRBJ2-1; 12 nucleotides agree with TRBD2. Looked up from germline, CDR1 is LNHDA and CDR2 is SQIVND (reference sequence). CDR3 size: 17 residues. Trimming removed 5 bases from V and 6 bases from J; junction bases left unmatched: 11. The CDR3 coding sequence is TGTGCCAGTAGTCCGCCCTCGGGACTAGCGGGTGTCAATGAGCAGTTCTTC. Its translation: CASSPPSGLAGVNEQFF.

The J gene is TRBJ2-1, the V gene TRBV7-2; 9 nucleotides line up with TRBD2. The CDR3 is 16 residues long. V dropped 5 bases and J dropped 0; count of bases not matched to a gene: 5. The germline CDR1 and CDR2 sequences are SGHTA and FQGNSA. The DNA for the CDR3 is TGTGCCAGCAGCATCAGTAGCGGGGGCTCCTACAATGAGCAGTTCTTC. Encoded protein: CASSISSGGSYNEQFF.

The chain carries TRBV4-3 and TRBJ2-2; 10 bases align to TRBD2. Trimming cost V 0 bases and J 0 bases; bases outside gene matches: 10. The CDR3 is 20 residues long. Germline CDR1 and CDR2: LGHNA and YSLEER. The CDR3 reads CASSQDGVASGGANTGELFF. The CDR3 nucleotides are TGCGCCAGCAGCCAAGATGGAGTTGCTAGCGGGGGCGCGAACACCGGGGAGCTGTTTTTT.